What follows describes a single T cell receptor (beta chain). Its antigen is still unknown. In germline, CDR1 is DFQATT, CDR2 SNEGSKA (reference sequence). CDR3 length: 15 residues. V dropped 6 bases and J dropped 2; count of bases not matched to a gene: 7. Attachment of unique molecular identifiers was made to individual cDNA molecules. TCRdb reprocessed the 5' RACE reads with MiXCR, giving one entry per CDR3 protein. The table includes 75,000 to 100,000 distinct CDR3 sequences, more than 13% detected once. The data stem from a study of early T cells in non-severe SARS-CoV-2 infection. At the level of the study: The authors sequenced bulk RNA from unsorted whole blood, leaving chains unpaired. General study results and limits: Clonotype matching in VDJdb favored anti-spike CD8 responses and did not capture private and CD4 specificities.

The source of this sequence is an adult who was a healthcare worker with PCR-confirmed SARS-CoV-2 infection or an uninfected control (not recorded which). Sequenced sample: whole blood. The chain joins TRBV20-1 to TRBJ2-7, with 13 bases fitting TRBD2. CDR3 in amino acids: CSATTSGGPAYEQYF. The CDR3 DNA reads TGCAGTGCAACGACTAGCGGGGGGCCAGCCTACGAGCAGTACTTC.